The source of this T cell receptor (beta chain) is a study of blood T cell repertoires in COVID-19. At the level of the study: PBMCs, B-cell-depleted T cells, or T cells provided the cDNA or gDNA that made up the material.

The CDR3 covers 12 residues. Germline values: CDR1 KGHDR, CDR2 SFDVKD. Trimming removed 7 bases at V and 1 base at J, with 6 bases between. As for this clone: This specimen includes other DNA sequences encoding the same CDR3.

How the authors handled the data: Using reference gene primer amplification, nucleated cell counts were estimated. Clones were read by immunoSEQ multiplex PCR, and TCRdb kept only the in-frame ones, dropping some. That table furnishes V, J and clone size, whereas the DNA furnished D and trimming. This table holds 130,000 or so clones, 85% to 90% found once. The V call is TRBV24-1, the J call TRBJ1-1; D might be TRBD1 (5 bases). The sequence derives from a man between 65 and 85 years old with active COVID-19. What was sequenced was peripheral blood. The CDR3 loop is CATSQGNTEAFF. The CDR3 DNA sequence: TGTGCCACCAGCCAGGGGAACACTGAAGCTTTCTTT.